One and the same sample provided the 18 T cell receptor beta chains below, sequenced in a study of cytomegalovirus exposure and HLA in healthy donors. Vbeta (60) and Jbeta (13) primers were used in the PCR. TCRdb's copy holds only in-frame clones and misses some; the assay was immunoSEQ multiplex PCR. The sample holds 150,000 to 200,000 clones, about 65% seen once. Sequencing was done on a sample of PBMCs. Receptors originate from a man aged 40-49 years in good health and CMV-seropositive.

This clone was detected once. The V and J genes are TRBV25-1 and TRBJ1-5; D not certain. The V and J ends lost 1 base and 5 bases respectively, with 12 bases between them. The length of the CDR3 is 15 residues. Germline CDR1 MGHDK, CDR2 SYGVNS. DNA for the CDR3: TGTGCCAGCAGTGAATCAGCGTCGGCTGATCAGCCCCAGCATTTT. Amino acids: CASSESASADQPQHF.

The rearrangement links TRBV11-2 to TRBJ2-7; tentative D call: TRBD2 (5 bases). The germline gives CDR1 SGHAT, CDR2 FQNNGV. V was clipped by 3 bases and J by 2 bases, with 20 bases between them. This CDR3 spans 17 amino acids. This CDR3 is CASSLGGRVDAPYEQYF. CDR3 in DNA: TGTGCCAGCAGCTTGGGTGGGCGGGTGGATGCCCCCTACGAGCAGTACTTC.

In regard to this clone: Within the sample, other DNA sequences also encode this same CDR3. The CDR3 region has the DNA TGCGCCAGCAGCTTTAGGACAGACCAAGAGACCCAGTACTTC. This sequence encodes CASSFRTDQETQYF. V and J are TRBV5-1 and TRBJ2-5; D might be TRBD1 (6 bases). Per the germline V gene, CDR1 is SGHRS and CDR2 is YFSETQ. The CDR3 consists of 14 residues. Trimming took 2 bases from V and 0 from J, leaving 8 bases between them.

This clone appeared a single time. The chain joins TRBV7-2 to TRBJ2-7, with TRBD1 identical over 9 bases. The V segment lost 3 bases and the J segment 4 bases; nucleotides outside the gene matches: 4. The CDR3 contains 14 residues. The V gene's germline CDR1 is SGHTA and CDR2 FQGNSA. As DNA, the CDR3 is TGTGCCAGCAGCTTCACAGGGGGCGGATACGAGCAGTACTTC. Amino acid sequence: CASSFTGGGYEQYF.

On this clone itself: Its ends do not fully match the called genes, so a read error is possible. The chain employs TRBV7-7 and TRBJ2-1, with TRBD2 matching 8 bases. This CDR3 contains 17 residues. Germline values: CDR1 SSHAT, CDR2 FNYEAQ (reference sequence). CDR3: CASSLARAGVLYNEQFF. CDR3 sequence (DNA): TGTGCTAGCAGCTTAGCGAGAGCGGGGGTTCTTTACAATGAGCAGTTCTTC.

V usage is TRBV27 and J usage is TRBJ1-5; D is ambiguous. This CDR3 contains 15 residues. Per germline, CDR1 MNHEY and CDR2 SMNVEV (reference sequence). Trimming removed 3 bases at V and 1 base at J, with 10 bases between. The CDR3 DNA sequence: TGTGCCAGCAGTTTGTTCGGTATGAGCAATCAGCCCCAGCATTTT. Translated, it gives CASSLFGMSNQPQHF.

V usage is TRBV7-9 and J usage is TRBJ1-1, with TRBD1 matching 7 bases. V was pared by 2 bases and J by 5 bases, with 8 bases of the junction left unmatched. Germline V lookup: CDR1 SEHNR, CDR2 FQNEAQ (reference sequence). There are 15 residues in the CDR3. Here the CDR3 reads CASSLNRGGRTEAFF. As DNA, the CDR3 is TGTGCCAGCAGCTTAAACAGGGGCGGGCGGACTGAAGCTTTCTTT.

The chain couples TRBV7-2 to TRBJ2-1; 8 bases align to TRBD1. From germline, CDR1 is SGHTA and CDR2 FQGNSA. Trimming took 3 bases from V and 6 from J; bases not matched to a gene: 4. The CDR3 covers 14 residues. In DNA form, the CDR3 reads TGTGCCAGCAGCTTTCGGACAGGGAGCAATGAGCAGTTCTTC. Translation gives CASSFRTGSNEQFF.

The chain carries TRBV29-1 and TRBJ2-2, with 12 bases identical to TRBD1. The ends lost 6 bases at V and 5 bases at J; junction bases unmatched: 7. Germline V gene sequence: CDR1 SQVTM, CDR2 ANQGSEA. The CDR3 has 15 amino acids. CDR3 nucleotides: TGCAGCGTGGGGGGGACAGGGGGCCGGACCGGGGAGCTGTTTTTT. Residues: CSVGGTGGRTGELFF.

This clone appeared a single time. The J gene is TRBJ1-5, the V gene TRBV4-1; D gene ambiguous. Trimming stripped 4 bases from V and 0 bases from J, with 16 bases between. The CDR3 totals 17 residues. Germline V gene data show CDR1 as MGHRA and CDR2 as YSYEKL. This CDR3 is CASSPRTDGDSNQPQHF. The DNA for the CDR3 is TGCGCCAGCAGCCCTCGGACTGATGGGGATAGCAATCAGCCCCAGCATTTT.

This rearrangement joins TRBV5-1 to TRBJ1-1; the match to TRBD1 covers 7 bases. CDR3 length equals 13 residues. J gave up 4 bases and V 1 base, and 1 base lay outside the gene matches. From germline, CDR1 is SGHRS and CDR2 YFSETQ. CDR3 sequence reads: CASSLNRGTEAFF. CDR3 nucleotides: TGCGCCAGCAGCTTGAACAGGGGCACTGAAGCTTTCTTT.

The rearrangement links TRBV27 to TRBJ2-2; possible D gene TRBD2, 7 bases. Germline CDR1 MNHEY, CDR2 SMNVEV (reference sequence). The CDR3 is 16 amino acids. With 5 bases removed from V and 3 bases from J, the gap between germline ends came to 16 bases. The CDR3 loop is CASSPRAGAYTGELFF. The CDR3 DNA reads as TGTGCCAGCAGTCCCCGCGCGGGGGCGTACACCGGGGAGCTGTTTTTT.

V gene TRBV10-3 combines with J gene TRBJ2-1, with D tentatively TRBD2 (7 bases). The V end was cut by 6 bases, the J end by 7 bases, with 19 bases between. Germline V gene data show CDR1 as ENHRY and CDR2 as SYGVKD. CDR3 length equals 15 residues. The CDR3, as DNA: TGTGCCATCAGCCCTCTTGGGGGGGCGGGAAATGAGCAGTTCTTC. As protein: CAISPLGGAGNEQFF.

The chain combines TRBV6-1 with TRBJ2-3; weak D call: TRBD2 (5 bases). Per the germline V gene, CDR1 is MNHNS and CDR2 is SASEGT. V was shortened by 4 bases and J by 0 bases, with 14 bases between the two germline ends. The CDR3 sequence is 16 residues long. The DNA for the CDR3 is TGTGCCAGCAGTGGGAGGCTCGTGGGGAGCACAGATACGCAGTATTTT. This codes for CASSGRLVGSTDTQYF.

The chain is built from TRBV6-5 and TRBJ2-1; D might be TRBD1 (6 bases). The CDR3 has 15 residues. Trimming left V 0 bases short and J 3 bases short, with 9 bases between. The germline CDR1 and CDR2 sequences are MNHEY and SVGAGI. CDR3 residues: CASSYSAGDYNEQFF. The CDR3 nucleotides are TGTGCCAGCAGTTACTCGGCAGGGGACTACAATGAGCAGTTCTTC.

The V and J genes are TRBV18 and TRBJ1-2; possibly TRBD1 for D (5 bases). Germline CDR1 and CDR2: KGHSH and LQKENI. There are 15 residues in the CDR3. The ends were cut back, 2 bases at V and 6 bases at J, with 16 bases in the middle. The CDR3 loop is CASSPAGGKGDGYTF. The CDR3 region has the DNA TGTGCCAGCTCACCAGCTGGGGGGAAGGGCGATGGCTACACCTTC.

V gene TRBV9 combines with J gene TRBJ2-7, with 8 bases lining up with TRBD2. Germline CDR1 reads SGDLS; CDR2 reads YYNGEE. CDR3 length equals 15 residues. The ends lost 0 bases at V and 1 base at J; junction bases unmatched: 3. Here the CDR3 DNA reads TGTGCCAGCAGCGTAGGCGGCGGGAGGTCCTACGAGCAGTACTTC. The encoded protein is CASSVGGGRSYEQYF.

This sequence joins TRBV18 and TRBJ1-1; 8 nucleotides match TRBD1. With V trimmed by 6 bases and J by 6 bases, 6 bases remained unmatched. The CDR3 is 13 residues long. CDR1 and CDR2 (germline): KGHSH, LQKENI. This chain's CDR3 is CASSDRGEAEAFF. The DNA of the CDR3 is TGTGCCAGCTCCGACAGGGGTGAGGCTGAAGCTTTCTTT.